This record concerns one TCR beta chain sequence. It lacks a known antigen. No base qualities exist here, and no much larger clone lies one base off it. Libraries were made using 5' RACE. Sequencing instrument: Illumina HiSeq 2500. A second PCR of about 7 to 12 cycles was run with a J-beta primer mix and a sample-barcoded 5' primer. A unique molecular identifier was introduced onto each TCR beta cDNA molecule by a template-switch 5' adaptor carrying 12 random nucleotides. Each sample yielded at least 2.5 million CDR3-containing paired-end reads. First-strand cDNA was synthesized from all RNA with the Mint cDNA synthesis kit, primed by a TRBC-specific oligonucleotide. Following uracil-DNA glycosylase treatment, all cDNA underwent a first 18-cycle PCR with the universal primers M1SS and BC2_uni_R. For the original study's pipeline: For normalization, 1 million high-quality reads, each with a distinct molecular identifier, were randomly selected from each sample. Instead of being binned into consensus sequences, reads that shared molecular identifiers were thrown out. CDR3 identification, clonotype clustering and error correction used MiTCR with a Q25 quality threshold and the strictest error-elimination algorithm. A nonparametric unseen species model with Euler transformation was used to estimate a lower bound on total TCR beta diversity. The public reads were reprocessed in TCRdb via fastp at Q25 and MiXCR, keeping in-frame beta chains. Rows matching on CDR3 protein sequence are summarized as one entry with the most common DNA and genes. TCRdb, not the original authors, processed these V and J calls. Recorded for this sample are some 1,500,000 distinct CDR3 sequences; roughly two fifths of them occurred a single time. About 4% of the sample comes from the top ten.

These data are taken from a study of blood T cells in healthy people across ages (dated by TCRdb to 2015 to 2017). A note on the overall study: In model experiments, roughly one uniquely barcoded TCR beta cDNA molecule per two T cells was captured by template switching. The study analyzed two additional independent replicas of 1 million unique cDNA reads from the same blood draw for two donors, one aged 18 to 29 and one aged 80 or older. Age-related changes in TCR beta repertoire diversity were measured in the study by deep sequencing normalized with unique cDNA molecular identifiers. To avoid experimental bias, donors of different ages were randomly spread across the sequencing lanes. The donors were divided into four age groups: young (average around 16 years), middle-aged (roughly 42), aged (roughly 66) and long-lived (roughly 86). General findings and caveats noted by the study authors: Bulk unsorted PBMC profiling prevented conclusive comparison of naive and antigen-experienced compartments. The CMV infection status of donors was not known, potentially confounding age-related changes in expanded clonotypes. As age increased, observed TCR beta diversity per million T cells dropped in a roughly linear way, and a significant reduction was already evident by age roughly 40. Compared with the aged group, more naive CD4+ T cells, fewer expanded clones and increased TCR diversity were shown by the long-lived group, suggesting age selection. The percentage of naive T cells measured by flow cytometry correlated strongly with observed TCR beta diversity. Total diversity estimates from one million sequenced T cells were considered lower bounds and underestimates.

V is cut by 4 bases and J by 0 bases, and the space between the germline ends is 12 bases. The CDR3 sequence holds 16 residues, the cysteine and phenylalanine included. Of all the DNA, just the CDR3 is kept, 48 bases in frame from base 1. The CDR1 and CDR2 encoded by the germline V gene are MGHRA and YSYEKL. Systemically healthy Caucasian individuals from Russia, some 38 in total and aged about 6 to 100 years, were included as donors. About 9.6 milliliters of peripheral blood were collected from each donor into EDTA-treated Vacutainer tubes. Ficoll-Paque density-gradient centrifugation was used to isolate PBMCs, with at least 7 million per sample. Total RNA, at least 5 micrograms per sample, was extracted from PBMCs with Trizol reagent. The percentages of naive CD45RAhigh/CD27high T cells were determined by flow cytometry on a PBMC aliquot from every donor.

The specimen was blood. The sequence is built from TRBV4-1 and TRBJ1-4; the D segment cannot be called with confidence. This TCR was recovered from a woman aged 18-29 years in good health. The CDR3 sequence is CASSPRSTATNEKLFF. DNA sequence: TGCGCCAGCAGCCCTCGGTCAACGGCAACTAATGAAAAACTGTTTTTT.